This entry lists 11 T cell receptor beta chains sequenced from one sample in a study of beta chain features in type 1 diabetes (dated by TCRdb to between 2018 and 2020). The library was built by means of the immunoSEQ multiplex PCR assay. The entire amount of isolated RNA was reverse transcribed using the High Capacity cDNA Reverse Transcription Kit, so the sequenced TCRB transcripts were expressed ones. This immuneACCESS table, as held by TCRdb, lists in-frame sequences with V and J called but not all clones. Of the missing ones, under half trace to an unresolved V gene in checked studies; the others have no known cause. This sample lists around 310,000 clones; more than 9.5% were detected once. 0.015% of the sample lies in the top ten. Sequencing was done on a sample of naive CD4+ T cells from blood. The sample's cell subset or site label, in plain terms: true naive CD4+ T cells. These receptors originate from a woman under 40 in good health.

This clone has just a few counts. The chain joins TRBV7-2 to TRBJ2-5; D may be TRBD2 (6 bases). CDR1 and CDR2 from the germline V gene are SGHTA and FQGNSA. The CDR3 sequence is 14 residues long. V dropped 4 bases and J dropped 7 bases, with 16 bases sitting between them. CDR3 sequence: CASSSPSWGGTQYF. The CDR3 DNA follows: TGTGCCAGCAGCTCCCCGTCATGGGGAGGGACCCAGTACTTC. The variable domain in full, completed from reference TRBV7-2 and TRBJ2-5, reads GAGVSQSPSNKVTEKGKDVELRCDPISGHTALYWYRQSLGQGLEFLIYFQGNSAPDKSGLPSDRFSAERTGGSVSTLTIQRTQQEDSAVYLCASSSPSWGGTQYFGPGTRLLVL.

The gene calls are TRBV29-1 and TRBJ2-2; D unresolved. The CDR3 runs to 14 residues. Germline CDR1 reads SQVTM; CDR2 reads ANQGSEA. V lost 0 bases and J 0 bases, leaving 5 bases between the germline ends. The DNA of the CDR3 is TGCAGCGTTGAAGAACAGCCGAACACCGGGGAGCTGTTTTTT. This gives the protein CSVEEQPNTGELFF.

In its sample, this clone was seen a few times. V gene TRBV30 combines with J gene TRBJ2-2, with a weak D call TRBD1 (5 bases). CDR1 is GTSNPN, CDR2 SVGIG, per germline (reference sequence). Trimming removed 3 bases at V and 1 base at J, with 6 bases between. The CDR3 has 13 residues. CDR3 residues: CAWRTVNTGELFF. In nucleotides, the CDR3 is TGTGCCTGGAGGACAGTGAACACCGGGGAGCTGTTTTTT. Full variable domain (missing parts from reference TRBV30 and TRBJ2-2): SQTIHQWPATLVQPVGSPLSLECTVEGTSNPNLYWYRQAAGRGLQLLFYSVGIGQISSEVPQNLSASRPQDRQFILSSKKLLLSDSGFYLCAWRTVNTGELFFGEGSRLTVL.

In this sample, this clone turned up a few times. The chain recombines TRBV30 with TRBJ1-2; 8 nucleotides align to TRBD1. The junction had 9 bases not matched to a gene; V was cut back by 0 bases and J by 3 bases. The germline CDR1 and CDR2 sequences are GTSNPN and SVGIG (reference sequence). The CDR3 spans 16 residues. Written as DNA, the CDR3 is TGTGCCTGGAGTGTACGTCGGGACAGGATCTACTATGGCTACACCTTC. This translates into CAWSVRRDRIYYGYTF.

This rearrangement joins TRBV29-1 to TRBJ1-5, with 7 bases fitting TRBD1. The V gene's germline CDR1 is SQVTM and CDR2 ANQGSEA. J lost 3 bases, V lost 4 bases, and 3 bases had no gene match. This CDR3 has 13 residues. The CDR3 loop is CSVGDRFNQPQHF. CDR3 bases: TGCAGCGTTGGGGACAGATTCAATCAGCCCCAGCATTTT.

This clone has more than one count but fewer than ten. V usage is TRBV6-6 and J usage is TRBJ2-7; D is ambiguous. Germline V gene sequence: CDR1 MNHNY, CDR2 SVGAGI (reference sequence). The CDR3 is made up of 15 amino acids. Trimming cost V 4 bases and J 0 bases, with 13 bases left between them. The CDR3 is CASSSPMAPSYEQYF. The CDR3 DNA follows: TGTGCCAGCAGTTCCCCCATGGCCCCCTCCTACGAGCAGTACTTC.

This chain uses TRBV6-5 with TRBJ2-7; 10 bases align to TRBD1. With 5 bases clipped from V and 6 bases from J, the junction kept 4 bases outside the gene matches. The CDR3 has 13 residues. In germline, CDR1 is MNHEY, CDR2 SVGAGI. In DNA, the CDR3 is TGTGCCAGCAGTGGACAGGGGGGGCTCGAGCAGTACTTC. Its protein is CASSGQGGLEQYF.

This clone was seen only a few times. The CDR3 protein is CASSGLAGGTYEQYF. CDR3 DNA sequence: TGTGCCAGCTCAGGCCTAGCGGGAGGTACCTACGAGCAGTACTTC. The rearrangement links TRBV18 to TRBJ2-7, with 11 bases identical to TRBD2. Unmatched junction bases numbered 5, after V lost 5 bases and J lost 2 bases. Germline CDR1 reads KGHSH; CDR2 reads LQKENI. This CDR3 comprises 15 residues.

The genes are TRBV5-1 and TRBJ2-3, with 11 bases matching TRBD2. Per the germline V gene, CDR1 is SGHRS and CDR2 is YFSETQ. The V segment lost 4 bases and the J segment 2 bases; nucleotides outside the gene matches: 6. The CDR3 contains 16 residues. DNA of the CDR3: TGCGCCAGCAGCCGTTCGACTAGCGGGAACACAGATACGCAGTATTTT. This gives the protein CASSRSTSGNTDTQYF.

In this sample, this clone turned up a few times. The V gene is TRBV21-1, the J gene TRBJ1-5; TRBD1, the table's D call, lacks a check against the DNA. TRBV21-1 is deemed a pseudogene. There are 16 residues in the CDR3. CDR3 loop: CASSNQGALSNQPQHF. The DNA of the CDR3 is TGTGCCAGCAGCAACCAGGGGGCTCTTAGCAATCAGCCCCAGCATTTT.

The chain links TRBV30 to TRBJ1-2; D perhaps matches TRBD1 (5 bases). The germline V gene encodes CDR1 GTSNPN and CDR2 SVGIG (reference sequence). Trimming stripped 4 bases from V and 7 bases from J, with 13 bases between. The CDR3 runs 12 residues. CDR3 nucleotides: TGTGCCTGGAACCCCGACAGTGCTGGCTACACCTTC. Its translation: CAWNPDSAGYTF. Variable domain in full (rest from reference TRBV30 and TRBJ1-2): SQTIHQWPATLVQPVGSPLSLECTVEGTSNPNLYWYRQAAGRGLQLLFYSVGIGQISSEVPQNLSASRPQDRQFILSSKKLLLSDSGFYLCAWNPDSAGYTFGSGTRLTVV.